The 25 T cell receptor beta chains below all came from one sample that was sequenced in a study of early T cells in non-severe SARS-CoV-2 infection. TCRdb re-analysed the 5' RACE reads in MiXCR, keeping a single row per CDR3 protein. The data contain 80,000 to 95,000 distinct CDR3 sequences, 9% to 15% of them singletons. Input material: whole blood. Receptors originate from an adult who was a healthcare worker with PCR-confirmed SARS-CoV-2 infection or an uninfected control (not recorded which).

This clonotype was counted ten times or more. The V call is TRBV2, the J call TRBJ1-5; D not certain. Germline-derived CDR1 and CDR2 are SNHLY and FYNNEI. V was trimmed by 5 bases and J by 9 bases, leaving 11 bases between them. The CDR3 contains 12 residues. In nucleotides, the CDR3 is TGTGCCAGCAGTTATGACCCCCTGCCCCAGCATTTT. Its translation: CASSYDPLPQHF.

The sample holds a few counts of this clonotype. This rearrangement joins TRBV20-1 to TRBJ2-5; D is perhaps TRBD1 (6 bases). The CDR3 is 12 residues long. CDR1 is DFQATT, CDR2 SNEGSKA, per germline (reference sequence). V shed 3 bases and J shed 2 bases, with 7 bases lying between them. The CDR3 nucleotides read TGCAGTGCTAGCGGACAGCAAGAGACCCAGTACTTC. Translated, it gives CSASGQQETQYF.

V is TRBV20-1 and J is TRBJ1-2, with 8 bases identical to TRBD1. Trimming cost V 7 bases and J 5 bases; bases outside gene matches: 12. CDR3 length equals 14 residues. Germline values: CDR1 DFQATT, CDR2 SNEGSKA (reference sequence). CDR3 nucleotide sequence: TGCAGTGTAGTTCCAGGGGGCAGTTGGTATGGCTACACCTTC. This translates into CSVVPGGSWYGYTF.

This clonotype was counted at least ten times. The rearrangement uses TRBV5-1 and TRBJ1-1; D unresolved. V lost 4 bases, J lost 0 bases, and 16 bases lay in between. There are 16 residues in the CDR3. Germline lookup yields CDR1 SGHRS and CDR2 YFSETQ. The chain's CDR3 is CASSPTGRVMNTEAFF. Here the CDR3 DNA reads TGCGCCAGCAGCCCCACGGGCCGGGTCATGAACACTGAAGCTTTCTTT.

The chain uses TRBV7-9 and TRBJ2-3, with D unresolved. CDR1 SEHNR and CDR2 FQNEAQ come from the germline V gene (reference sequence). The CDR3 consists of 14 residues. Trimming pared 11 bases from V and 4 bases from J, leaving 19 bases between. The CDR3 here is CAGIELQISDTQYF. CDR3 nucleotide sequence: TGTGCCGGAATTGAACTGCAGATCTCAGATACGCAGTATTTT.

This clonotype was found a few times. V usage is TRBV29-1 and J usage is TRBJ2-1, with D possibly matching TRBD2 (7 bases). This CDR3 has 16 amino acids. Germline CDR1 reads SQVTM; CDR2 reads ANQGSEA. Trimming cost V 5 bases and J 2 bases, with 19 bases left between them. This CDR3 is CSVYGGGGLTYNEQFF. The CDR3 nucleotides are TGCAGCGTTTACGGGGGAGGGGGATTGACCTACAATGAGCAGTTCTTC.

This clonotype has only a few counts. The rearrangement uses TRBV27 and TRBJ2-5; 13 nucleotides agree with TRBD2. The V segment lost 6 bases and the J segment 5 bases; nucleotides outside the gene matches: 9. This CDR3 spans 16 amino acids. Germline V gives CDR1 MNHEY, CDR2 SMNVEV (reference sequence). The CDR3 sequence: CASRKLAGGPRETQYF. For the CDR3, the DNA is TGTGCCAGCAGAAAACTAGCGGGAGGGCCTCGGGAGACCCAGTACTTC.

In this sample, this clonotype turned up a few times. The DNA for the CDR3 is TGTGCCACCAGCCAGGGGAACACTGAAGCTTTCTTT. It yields the protein CATSQGNTEAFF. The chain employs TRBV24-1 and TRBJ1-1, with D possibly being TRBD1 (5 bases). The V gene lost 7 bases and the J gene lost 1 base, with 6 bases spanning the gap. Germline values: CDR1 KGHDR, CDR2 SFDVKD. This CDR3 region has 12 residues.

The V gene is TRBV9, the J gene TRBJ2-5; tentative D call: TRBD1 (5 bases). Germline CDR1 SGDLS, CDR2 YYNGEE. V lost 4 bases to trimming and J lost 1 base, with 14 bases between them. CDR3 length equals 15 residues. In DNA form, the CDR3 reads TGTGCCAGCAGCCCTGGAAGGGGATTCCAAGAGACCCAGTACTTC. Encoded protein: CASSPGRGFQETQYF.

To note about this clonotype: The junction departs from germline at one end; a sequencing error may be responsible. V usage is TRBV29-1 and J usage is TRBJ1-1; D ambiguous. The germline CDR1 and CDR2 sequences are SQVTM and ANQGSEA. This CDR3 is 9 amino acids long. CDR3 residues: CSVESTPLF. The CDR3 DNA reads TGCAGCGTTGAGTCGACACCCCTCTTT.

The CDR3 here is CASSPFGVTEAFF. The CDR3 DNA reads TGTGCCAGCTCACCATTCGGGGTCACTGAAGCTTTCTTT. This rearrangement joins TRBV18 to TRBJ1-1; D uncertain. There are 13 residues in the CDR3. Germline-derived CDR1 and CDR2 are KGHSH and LQKENI. V was trimmed by 2 bases and J by 4 bases, leaving 8 bases between them.

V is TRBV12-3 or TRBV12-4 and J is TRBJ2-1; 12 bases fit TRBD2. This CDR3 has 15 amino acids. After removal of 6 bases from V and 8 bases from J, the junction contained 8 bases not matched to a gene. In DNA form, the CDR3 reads TGTGCCAGCAGCCCGACTAGCGGGAGAGGCGATGAGCAGTTCTTC. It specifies CASSPTSGRGDEQFF.

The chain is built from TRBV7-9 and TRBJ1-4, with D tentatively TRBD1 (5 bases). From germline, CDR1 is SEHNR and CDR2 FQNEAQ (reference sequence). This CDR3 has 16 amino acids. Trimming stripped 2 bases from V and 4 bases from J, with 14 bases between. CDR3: CASSLRSAGINEKLFF. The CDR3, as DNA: TGTGCCAGCAGCTTACGGTCGGCAGGGATTAATGAAAAACTGTTTTTT.

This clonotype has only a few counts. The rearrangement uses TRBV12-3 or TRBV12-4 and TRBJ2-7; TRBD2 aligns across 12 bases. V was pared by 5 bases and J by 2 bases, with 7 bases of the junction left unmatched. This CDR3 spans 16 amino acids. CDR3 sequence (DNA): TGTGCCAGCAGTCTAGGCAGGACTAGCGGGACCTACGAGCAGTACTTC. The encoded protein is CASSLGRTSGTYEQYF.

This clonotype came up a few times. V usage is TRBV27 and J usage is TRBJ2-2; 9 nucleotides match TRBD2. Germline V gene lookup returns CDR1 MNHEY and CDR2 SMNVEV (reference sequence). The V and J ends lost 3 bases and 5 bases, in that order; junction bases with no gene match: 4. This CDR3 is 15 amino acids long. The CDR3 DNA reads TGTGCCAGCAGTTTTGGGCTAGCGGGAACCGGGGAGCTGTTTTTT. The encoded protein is CASSFGLAGTGELFF.

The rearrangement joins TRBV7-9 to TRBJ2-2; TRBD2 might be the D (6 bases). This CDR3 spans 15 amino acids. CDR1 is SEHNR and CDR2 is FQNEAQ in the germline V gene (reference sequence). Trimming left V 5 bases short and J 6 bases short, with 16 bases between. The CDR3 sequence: CASSPRELEAGELFF. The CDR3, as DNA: TGTGCCAGCAGCCCCCGGGAGCTAGAGGCCGGGGAGCTGTTTTTT.

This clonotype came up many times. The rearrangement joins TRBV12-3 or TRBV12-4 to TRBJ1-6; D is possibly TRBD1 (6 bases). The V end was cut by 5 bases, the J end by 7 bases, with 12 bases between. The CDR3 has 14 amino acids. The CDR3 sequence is CASSLTGYNSPLHF. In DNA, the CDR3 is TGTGCCAGCAGTCTCACAGGGTACAATTCACCCCTCCACTTT.

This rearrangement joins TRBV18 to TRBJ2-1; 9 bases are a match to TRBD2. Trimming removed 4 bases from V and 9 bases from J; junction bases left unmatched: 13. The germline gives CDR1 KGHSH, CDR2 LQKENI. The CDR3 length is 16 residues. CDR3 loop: CASSRQTSGTRTEQFF. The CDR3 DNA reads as TGTGCCAGCTCACGTCAGACTAGCGGAACCAGGACTGAGCAGTTCTTC.

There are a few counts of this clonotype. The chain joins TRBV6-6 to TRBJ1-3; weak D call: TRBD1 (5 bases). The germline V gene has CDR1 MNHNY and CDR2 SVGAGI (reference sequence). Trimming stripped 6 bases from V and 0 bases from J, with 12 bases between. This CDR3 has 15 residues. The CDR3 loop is CASSLGRFSGNTIYF. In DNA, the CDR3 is TGTGCCAGCAGCCTGGGACGGTTCTCTGGAAACACCATATATTTT.

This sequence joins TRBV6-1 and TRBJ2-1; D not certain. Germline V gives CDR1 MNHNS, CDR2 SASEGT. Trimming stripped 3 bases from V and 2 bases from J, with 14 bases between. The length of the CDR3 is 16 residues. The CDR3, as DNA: TGTGCCAGCAGTGACGGGCGGAGCAGAGCCTACAATGAGCAGTTCTTC. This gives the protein CASSDGRSRAYNEQFF.

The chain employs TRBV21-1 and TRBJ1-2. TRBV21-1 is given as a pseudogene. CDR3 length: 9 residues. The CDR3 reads CASSLGYTF. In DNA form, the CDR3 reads TGTGCCAGCAGCCTTGGCTACACCTTC.

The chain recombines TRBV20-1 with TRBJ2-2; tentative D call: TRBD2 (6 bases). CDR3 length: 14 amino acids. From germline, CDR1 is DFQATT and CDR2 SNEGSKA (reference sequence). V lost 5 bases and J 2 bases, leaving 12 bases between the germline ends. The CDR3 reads CSAERGSNTGELFF. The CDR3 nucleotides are TGCAGTGCTGAACGGGGGTCCAACACCGGGGAGCTGTTTTTT.

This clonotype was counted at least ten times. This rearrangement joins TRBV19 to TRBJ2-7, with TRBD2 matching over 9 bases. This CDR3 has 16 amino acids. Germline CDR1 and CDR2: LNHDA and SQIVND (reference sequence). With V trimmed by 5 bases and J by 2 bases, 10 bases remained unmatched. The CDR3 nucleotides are TGTGCCAGTAGTCGTAAAACCGGGACTAGCCCCTACGAGCAGTACTTC. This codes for CASSRKTGTSPYEQYF.

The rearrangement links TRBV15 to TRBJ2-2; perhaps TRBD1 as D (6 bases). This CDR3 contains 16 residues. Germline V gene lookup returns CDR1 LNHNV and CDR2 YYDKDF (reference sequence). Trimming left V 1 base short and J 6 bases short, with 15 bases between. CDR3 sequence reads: CATSRGVGAKAGELFF. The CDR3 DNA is TGTGCCACCAGCAGAGGGGTGGGGGCGAAGGCCGGGGAGCTGTTTTTT.

Written as DNA, the CDR3 is TGTGCCAGCAGGGTTTCTAGCGGGAGCGATGAGCAGTTCTTC. Amino acids: CASRVSSGSDEQFF. This chain joins TRBV7-2 and TRBJ2-1; 10 bases agree with TRBD2. CDR1 is SGHTA, CDR2 FQGNSA, per germline. V dropped 6 bases and J dropped 8; count of bases not matched to a gene: 7. This CDR3 has 14 residues.